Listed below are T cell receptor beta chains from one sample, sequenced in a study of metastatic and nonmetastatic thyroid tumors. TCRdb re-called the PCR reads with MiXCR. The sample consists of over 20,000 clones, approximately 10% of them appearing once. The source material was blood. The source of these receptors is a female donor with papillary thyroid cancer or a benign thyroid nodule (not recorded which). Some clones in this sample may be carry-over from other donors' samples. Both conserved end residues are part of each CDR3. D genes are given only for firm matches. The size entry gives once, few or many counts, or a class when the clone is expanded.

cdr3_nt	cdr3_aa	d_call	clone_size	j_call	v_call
TGCAGTGCTACATTTTTAGTCCTCCAAACCTCCCCCAATGAGCAGTTCTTC	CSATFLVLQTSPNEQFF	NA	many	TRBJ2-1	TRBV20-1
TGTGCCAGCAGCCAAGAGAGGGGGACGGAAATTGAAAAACTGTTTTTT	CASSQERGTEIEKLFF	NA	many	TRBJ1-4	TRBV3-1
TGTGCCAGCAGCATCCAGCGGGGAGGTACCTACGAGCAGTACTTC	CASSIQRGGTYEQYF	TRBD2	many	TRBJ2-7	TRBV7-2
TGTGCCAGCAGTCGGACCGTGTACCAAGAGACCCAGTACTTC	CASSRTVYQETQYF	NA	medium-sized	TRBJ2-5	TRBV28
TGTGCCAGCCGGTCCACCGGGACTAGCGGGAGAGGTGAGCAGTACTTC	CASRSTGTSGRGEQYF	TRBD2	medium-sized	TRBJ2-7	TRBV28
TGCGCCAGCAGCCAAGTTGCTAGCGAGAGCTCCTACAATGAGCAGTTCTTC	CASSQVASESSYNEQFF	NA	many	TRBJ2-1	TRBV4-1
TGTGCCAGCAGTTTACAGGAGAACACTGAAGCTTTCTTT	CASSLQENTEAFF	NA	many	TRBJ1-1	TRBV6-2/TRBV6-3
TGTGCCAGCAGTGGGACGGGAGGCGGAGAGACCCAGTACTTC	CASSGTGGGETQYF	TRBD2	medium-sized	TRBJ2-5	TRBV2
TGTGCCTGGAGTGTGGGGGACTCCGAAATCTTCGAGCAGTACTTC	CAWSVGDSEIFEQYF	NA	many	TRBJ2-7	TRBV30
TGCAGTGCTAGGGCCCCAGCGGGAGCGTTTGAGCAGTACTTC	CSARAPAGAFEQYF	TRBD2	many	TRBJ2-7	TRBV20-1
TGTGCCAGCAGCCAAGATGGTCCCGGCACCGAAGCTTTCTTT	CASSQDGPGTEAFF	NA	few	TRBJ1-1	TRBV3-1